This paragraph covers one T cell receptor (beta chain) sequence. The CDR3 loop spans 14 amino acids. Germline V gene lookup returns CDR1 SGHRS and CDR2 YFSETQ. The V segment lost 4 bases and the J segment 4 bases; nucleotides outside the gene matches: 5. The data were obtained in a study of blood T cell repertoires in COVID-19. About the research overall: Spain, Italy and the United States supplied samples that represented acute and convalescent COVID-19.

Only in-frame clones appear in the TCRdb table, and some are missing; sequencing was by immunoSEQ multiplex PCR. The sample includes approximately 320,000 clones, roughly 90% of them seen just once. Ages ranged from about 18 to 90 years, with residence in about 24 US areas. Participant-reported clinical history was the basis for cohort assignment. The sequencing input was PBMCs or T cells enriched from blood (not recorded which). The receptor was isolated from a man between 60 and 75 years old who had recovered from COVID-19. The chain joins TRBV5-1 to TRBJ2-7; 10 bases fit TRBD1. CDR3 loop: CASSPRQGAYEQYF. The CDR3 nucleotides read TGCGCCAGCAGCCCCCGACAGGGGGCTTACGAGCAGTACTTC.